The clone carrying this T cell receptor beta chain was seen many times. Its antigen is unidentified. The data are from a study of T cells in Graves' hyperthyroidism and ophthalmopathy. Disease duration under 2 months; hyperthyroidism patients were aged 18 to 65. PBMCs were derived from roughly 9.6 ml fresh peripheral blood. Amplification of TCR beta CDR3 regions used RNA as the template. First-round RT-PCR of the TCR CDR3 relied on the HTBI primer set. TCRdb analysed the multiplex PCR reads with MiXCR anew, one entry per CDR3 protein. The profile shows around 760,000 distinct CDR3 sequences, roughly a third of them singletons. Study results and limitations: Ophthalmopathy and stable hyperthyroidism were separated by a 13 V-J model. Ophthalmopathy prediction by the model preceded onset by a median about 6 months.

The TCR sequence derives from a woman aged 40 to 55 with Graves' hyperthyroidism. What was sequenced was blood.

CDR3: CASSLGGDGAYGYTF. The CDR3 DNA is TGTGCCAGCAGCCTCGGTGGCGACGGGGCCTATGGCTACACCTTC. This chain joins TRBV9 and TRBJ1-2; maybe TRBD1 (5 bases). The CDR3 sequence is 15 residues long. Trimming pared 4 bases from V and 4 bases from J, leaving 17 bases between. CDR1 SGDLS and CDR2 YYNGEE come from the germline V gene.